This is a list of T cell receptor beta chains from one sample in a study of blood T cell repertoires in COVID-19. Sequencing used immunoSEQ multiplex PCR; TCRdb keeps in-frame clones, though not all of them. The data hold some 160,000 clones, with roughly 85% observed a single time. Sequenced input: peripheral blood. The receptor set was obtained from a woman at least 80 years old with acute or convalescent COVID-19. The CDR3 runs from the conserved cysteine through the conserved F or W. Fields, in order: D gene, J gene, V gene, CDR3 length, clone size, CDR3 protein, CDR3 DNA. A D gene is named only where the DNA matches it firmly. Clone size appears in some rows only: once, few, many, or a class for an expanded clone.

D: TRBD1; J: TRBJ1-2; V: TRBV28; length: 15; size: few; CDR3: CASSPTGGLGYGYTF; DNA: TGTGCCAGCAGTCCGACAGGGGGCTTAGGGTATGGCTACACCTTC
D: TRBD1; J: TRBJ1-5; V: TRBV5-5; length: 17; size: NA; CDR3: CASSLGSRGSSNQPQHF; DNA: TGTGCCAGCAGCTTGGGATCCAGGGGGAGTAGCAATCAGCCCCAGCATTTT
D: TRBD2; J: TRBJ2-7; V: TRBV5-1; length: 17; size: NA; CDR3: CASSLVGLAGGTYEQYF; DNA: TGCGCCAGCAGCTTGGTAGGTCTAGCGGGAGGTACCTACGAGCAGTACTTC
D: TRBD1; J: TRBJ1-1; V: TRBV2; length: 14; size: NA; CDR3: CASSRGQGGTEAFF; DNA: TGTGCCAGCAGTCGCGGACAGGGAGGAACTGAAGCTTTCTTT
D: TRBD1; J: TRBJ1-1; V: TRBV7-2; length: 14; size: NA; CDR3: CASSLDRVNTEAFF; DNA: TGTGCCAGCAGCCTGGACAGGGTTAACACTGAAGCTTTCTTT
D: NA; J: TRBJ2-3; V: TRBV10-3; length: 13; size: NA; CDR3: CAISLASGDTQYF; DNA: TGTGCCATCAGTTTAGCCAGCGGGGATACGCAGTATTTT
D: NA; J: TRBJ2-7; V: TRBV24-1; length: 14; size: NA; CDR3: CATSGRADGYEQYF; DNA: TGTGCCACCAGTGGGCGGGCAGACGGCTACGAGCAGTACTTC
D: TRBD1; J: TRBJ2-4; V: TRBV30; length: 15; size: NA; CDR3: CAGGETGWPKNIQYF; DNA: TGTGCCGGAGGTGAGACAGGGTGGCCCAAAAACATTCAGTACTTC
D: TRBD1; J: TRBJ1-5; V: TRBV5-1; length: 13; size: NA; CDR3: CASSPTGYQPQHF; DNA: TGCGCCAGCAGCCCGACAGGGTATCAGCCCCAGCATTTT
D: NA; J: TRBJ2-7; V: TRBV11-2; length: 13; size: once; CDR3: CASSLGISYEQYF; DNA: TGTGCCAGCAGCTTAGGTATCTCCTACGAGCAGTACTTC
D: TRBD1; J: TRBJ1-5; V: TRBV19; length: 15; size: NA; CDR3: CASSRGQGADQPQHF; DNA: TGTGCCAGTAGTCGAGGGCAGGGGGCTGATCAGCCCCAGCATTTT
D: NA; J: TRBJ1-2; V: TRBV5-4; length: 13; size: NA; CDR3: CASSLVAGDGYTF; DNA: TGTGCCAGCAGCTTGGTGGCGGGCGATGGCTACACCTTC
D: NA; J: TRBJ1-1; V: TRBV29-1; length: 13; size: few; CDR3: CSGIRGINTEAFF; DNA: TGCAGCGGCATCCGGGGGATTAACACTGAAGCTTTCTTT
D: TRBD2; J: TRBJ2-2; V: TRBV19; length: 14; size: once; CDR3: CASSSQRGTGELFF; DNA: TGTGCCAGTAGTAGCCAGCGGGGCACCGGGGAGCTGTTTTTT
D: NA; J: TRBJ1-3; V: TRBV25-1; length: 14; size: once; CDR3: CASGPGGFGNTIYF; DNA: TGTGCCAGCGGTCCCGGGGGTTTTGGAAACACCATATATTTT
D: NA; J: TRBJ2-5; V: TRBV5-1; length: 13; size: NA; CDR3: CASSFGAQETQYF; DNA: TGCGCCAGCAGCTTTGGGGCACAAGAGACCCAGTACTTC
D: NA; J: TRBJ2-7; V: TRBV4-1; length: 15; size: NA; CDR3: CASSQGLGRPYEQYF; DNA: TGCGCCAGCAGCCAAGGACTTGGGAGGCCCTACGAGCAGTACTTC
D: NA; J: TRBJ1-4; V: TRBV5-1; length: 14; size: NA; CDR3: CASSQGATNEKLFF; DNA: TGCGCCAGCAGCCAAGGGGCAACTAATGAAAAACTGTTTTTT
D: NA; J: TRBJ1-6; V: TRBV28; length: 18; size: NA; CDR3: CASSLDRRNSPFNSPLHF; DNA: TGTGCCAGCAGTTTAGACAGGAGAAACTCTCCCTTTAATTCACCCCTCCACTTT
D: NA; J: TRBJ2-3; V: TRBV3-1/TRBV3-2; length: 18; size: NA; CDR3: CASSHPLGAQPRTDTQYF; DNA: TGTGCCAGCAGCCATCCCTTAGGGGCTCAACCCCGGACAGATACGCAGTATTTT
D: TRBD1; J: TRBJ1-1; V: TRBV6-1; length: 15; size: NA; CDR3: CASSNQDRGSTEAFF; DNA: TGTGCCAGCAGCAACCAGGACAGGGGGAGTACTGAAGCTTTCTTT
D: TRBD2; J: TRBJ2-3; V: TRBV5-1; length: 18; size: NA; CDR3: CASSLQTSGRAEIDTQYF; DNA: TGCGCCAGCAGTTTGCAGACTAGCGGGAGGGCCGAAATAGATACGCAGTATTTT
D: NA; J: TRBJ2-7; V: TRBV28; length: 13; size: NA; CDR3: CASRGLGVYEQYF; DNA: TGTGCCAGCAGGGGCTTGGGAGTCTACGAGCAGTACTTC
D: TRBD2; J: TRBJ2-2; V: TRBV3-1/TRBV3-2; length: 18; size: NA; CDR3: CASSQVAGGSANTGELFF; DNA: TGTGCCAGCAGCCAAGTAGCGGGAGGCTCGGCGAACACCGGGGAGCTGTTTTTT
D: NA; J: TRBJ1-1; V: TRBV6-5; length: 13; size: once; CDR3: CASTGQAGPEAFF; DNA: TGTGCCAGCACGGGCCAGGCGGGACCTGAAGCTTTCTTT
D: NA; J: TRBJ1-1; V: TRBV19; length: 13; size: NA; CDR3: CASSPLTETEAFF; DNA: TGTGCCAGTAGTCCCTTGACAGAAACTGAAGCTTTCTTT
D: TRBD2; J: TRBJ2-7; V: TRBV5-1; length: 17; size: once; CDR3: CASSLDPTSGRTYEQYF; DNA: TGCGCCAGCAGCTTGGACCCGACTAGCGGGAGGACCTACGAGCAGTACTTC
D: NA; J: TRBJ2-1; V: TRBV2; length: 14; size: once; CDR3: CASSEAGGGNEQFF; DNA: TGTGCCAGCAGTGAAGCGGGGGGAGGTAATGAGCAGTTCTTC
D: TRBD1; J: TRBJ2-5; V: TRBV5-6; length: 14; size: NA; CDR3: CASSTLTGAETQYF; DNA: TGTGCCAGCAGCACCCTGACAGGGGCGGAGACCCAGTACTTC
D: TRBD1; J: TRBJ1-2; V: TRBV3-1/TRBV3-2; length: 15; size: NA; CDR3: CASSSDRGPNYGYTF; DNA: TGTGCCAGCAGCTCAGACAGGGGGCCCAACTATGGCTACACCTTC
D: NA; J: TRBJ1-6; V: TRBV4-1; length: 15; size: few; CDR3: CASSQGATLNSPLHF; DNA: TGCGCCAGCAGCCAAGGGGCCACTCTTAATTCACCCCTCCACTTT
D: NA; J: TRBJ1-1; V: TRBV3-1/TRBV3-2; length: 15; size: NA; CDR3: CASSPAGAGNTEAFF; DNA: TGTGCCAGCAGCCCAGCAGGGGCGGGGAACACTGAAGCTTTCTTT